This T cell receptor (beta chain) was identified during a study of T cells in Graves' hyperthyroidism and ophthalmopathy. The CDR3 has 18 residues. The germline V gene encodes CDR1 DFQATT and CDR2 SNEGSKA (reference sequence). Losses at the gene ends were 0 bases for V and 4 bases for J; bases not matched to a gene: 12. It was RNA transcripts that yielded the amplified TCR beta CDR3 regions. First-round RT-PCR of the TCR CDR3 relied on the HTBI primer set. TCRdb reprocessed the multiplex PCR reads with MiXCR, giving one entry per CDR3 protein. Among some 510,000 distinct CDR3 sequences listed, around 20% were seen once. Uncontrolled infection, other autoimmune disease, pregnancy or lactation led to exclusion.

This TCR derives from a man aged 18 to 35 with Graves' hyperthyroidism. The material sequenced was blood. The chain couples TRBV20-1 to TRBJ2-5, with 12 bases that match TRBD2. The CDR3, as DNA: TGCAGTGCTAGAGATGCCAGGGCTCGACTAGCGGGGGCAGAGACCCAGTACTTC. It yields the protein CSARDARARLAGAETQYF.